This T cell receptor beta chain derives from a study of vaccination and CD4 T cells after COVID-19. Study details: Samples after vaccination came a median approximately 70 days past dose two, ranging 14 to 241. The cells in question were stimulated using overlapping spike peptides derived from SARS-CoV-2, HCoV-NL63, HCoV-OC43 and HCoV-229E.

V was cut by 7 bases and J by 8 bases, with 17 bases left in between. The length of the CDR3 is 13 residues. Germline lookup yields CDR1 LNHDA and CDR2 SQIVND (reference sequence). Stated treatment: approximately 9-day PBMC culture with coronavirus spike peptide pools or control peptides (ViraFEST assay). Before TCRs were sequenced, ViraFEST expanded antigen-specific T cells with peptide pools. With the Oncomine TCR Beta short-read assay, DNA from cultured CD4+ T cells was sequenced. TCRdb reprocessed the PCR reads with MiXCR, giving one entry per CDR3 protein. Of around 21,000 distinct CDR3 sequences listed, around 55% are singletons. Turning to this clonotype: Antigen specificity is unknown.

Sequenced sample: CD4+ T cells from blood, cultured in vitro. The chain joins TRBV19 to TRBJ1-2, with a possible D match to TRBD1 (5 bases). The receptor's source is a human donor who had recovered from COVID-19. In DNA, the CDR3 is TGTGCCAGTAAAGATCCACAGGCGGGCGGCTACACCTTC. Amino acids: CASKDPQAGGYTF.